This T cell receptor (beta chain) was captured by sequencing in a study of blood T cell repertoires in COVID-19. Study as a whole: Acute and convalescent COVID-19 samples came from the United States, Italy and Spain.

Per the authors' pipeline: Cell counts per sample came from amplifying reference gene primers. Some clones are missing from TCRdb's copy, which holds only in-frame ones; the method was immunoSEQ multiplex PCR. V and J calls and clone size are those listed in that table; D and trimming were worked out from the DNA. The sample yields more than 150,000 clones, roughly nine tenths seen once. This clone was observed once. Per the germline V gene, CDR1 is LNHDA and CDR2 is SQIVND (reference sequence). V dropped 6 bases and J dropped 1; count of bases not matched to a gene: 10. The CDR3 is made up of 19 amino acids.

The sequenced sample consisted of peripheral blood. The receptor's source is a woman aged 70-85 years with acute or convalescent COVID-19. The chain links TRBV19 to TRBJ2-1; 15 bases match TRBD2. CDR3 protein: CASRPQGLAGGTSYNEQFF. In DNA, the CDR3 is TGTGCCAGTAGGCCCCAGGGACTAGCGGGAGGCACTTCCTACAATGAGCAGTTCTTC.